Following are 2 T cell receptor beta chains from one sample sequenced in a study of cytotoxic CD8 clonotypes in ibrutinib-treated CLL. TCRdb's copy holds only in-frame clones and misses some; the assay was immunoSEQ multiplex PCR. The table shows under 150,000 clones, with around 81% occurring only once. Sequenced material: PBMCs, taken after 36 months of ibrutinib treatment. The receptors derive from a human donor with chronic lymphocytic leukemia.

The chain joins TRBV11-2 to TRBJ1-1; D unclear. Germline V lookup: CDR1 SGHAT, CDR2 FQNNGV. V lost 0 bases, J lost 1 base, and 18 bases lay in between. The CDR3 has 18 amino acids. The CDR3 here is CASSLEGVTHFTNTEAFF. The CDR3 bases are TGTGCCAGCAGCTTAGAGGGCGTTACACACTTCACGAACACTGAAGCTTTCTTT.

This chain uses TRBV5-5 with TRBJ1-5; possible D gene TRBD1, 6 bases. The CDR3 totals 16 residues. Trimming cost V 0 bases and J 0 bases, with 10 bases left between them. Germline V gene sequence: CDR1 SGHKS, CDR2 YYEKEE (reference sequence). The CDR3 DNA follows: TGTGCCAGCAGCTTGGGTCAGGGGTATAGCAATCAGCCCCAGCATTTT. As protein: CASSLGQGYSNQPQHF.